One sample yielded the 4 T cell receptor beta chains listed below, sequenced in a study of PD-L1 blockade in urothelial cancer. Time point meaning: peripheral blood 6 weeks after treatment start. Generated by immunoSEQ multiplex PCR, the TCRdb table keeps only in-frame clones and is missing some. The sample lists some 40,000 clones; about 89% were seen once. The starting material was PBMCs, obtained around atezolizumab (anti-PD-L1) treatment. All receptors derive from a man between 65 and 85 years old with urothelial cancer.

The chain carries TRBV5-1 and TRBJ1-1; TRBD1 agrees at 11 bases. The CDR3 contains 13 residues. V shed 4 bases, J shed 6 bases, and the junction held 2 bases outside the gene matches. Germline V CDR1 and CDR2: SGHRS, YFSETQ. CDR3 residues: CASSTGQGAEAFF. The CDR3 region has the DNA TGCGCCAGCAGCACGGGACAGGGGGCTGAAGCTTTCTTT. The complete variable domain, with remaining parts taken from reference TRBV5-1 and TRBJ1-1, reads KAGVTQTPRYLIKTRGQQVTLSCSPISGHRSVSWYQQTPGQGLQFLFEYFSETQRNKGNFPGRFSGRQFSNSRSEMNVSTLELGDSALYLCASSTGQGAEAFFGQGTRLTVV.

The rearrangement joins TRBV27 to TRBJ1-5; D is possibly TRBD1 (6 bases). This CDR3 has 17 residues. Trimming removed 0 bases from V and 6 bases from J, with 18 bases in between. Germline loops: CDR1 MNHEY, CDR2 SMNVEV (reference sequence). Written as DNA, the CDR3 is TGTGCCAGCAGTTTATCTTGGGGGGGCGTCGGTCGTCAGCCCCAGCATTTT. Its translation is CASSLSWGGVGRQPQHF.

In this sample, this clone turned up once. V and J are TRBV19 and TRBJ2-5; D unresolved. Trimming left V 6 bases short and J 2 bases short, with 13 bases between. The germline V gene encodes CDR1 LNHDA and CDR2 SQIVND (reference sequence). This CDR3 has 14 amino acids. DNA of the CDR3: TGTGCCAGTAGCCCCGGTACGCTTCAAGAGACCCAGTACTTC. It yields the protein CASSPGTLQETQYF.

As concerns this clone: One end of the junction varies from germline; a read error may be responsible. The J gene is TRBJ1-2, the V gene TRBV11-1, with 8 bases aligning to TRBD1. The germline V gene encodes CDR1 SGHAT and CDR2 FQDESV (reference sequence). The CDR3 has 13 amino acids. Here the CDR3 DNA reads TGTGCCAGCAGCCCCCAGACAGGGGAAAGGGGGATCTTC. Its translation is CASSPQTGERGIF. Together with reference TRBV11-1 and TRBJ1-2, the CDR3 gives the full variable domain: EAEVAQSPRYKITEKSQAVAFWCDPISGHATLYWYRQILGQGPELLVQFQDESVVDDSQLPKDRFSAERLKGVDSTLKIQPAELGDSAMYLCASSPQTGERGIFGSGTRLTVV.